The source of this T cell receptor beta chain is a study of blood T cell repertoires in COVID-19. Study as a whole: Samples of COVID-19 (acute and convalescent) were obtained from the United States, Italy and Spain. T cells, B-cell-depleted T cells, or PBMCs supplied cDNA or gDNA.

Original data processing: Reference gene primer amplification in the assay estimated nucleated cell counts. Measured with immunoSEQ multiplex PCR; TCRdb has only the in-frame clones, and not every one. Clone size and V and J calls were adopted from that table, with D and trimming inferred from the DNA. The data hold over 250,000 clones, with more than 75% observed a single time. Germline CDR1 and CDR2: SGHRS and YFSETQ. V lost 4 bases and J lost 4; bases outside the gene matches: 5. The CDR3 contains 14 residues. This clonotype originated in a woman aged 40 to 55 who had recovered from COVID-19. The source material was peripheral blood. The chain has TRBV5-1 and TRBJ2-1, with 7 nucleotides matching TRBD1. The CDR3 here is CASSQDRSYNEQFF. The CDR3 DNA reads TGCGCCAGCAGCCAGGACAGGTCTTACAATGAGCAGTTCTTC.